This T cell receptor (beta chain) is from a study of IL-17A CD8 T cells in psoriatic arthritis synovium. The study in broad terms: The goal of the study was to define the phenotype, molecular profile and function of synovial IL-17A+CD8+ T cells in psoriatic arthritis pathogenesis. General study outcomes and caveats: Although over 5% of the repertoire was occupied by some individual clones, most synovial CD8+ subsets remained polyclonal. In a couple of patients, many Tc17 clones were found to be shared with the synovial Tc1 population, resulting in Morisita overlap indices above 0.85. Because no psoriatic arthritis synovial tissue samples were available, cells were taken from synovial fluid instead of synovial tissue. Only a few patients were covered by TCR sequencing, and this limited sample size was acknowledged by the authors. Synovial Tc17 cells in psoriatic arthritis were shown by TCRbeta sequencing to be polyclonal (median clonality about 0.08).

Concerning this clone itself: Its antigen target is currently unknown. Base qualities are not recorded, but no much larger clone differs from it by a single base.

CD3+ T cells, isolated magnetically, got more than 1.3 hours of stimulation with PMA and ionomycin and were then labeled using IL-17A and IFNgamma cytokine secretion assays. Synovial fluid effusions were drawn from actively inflamed joints of patients with psoriatic arthritis. Memory CD8+ T cells in synovial fluid were sorted patient by patient into Tc17 (IL-17A+) cells, bulk memory cells and Tc1 (IL-17A-IFNgamma+) cells in order to compare their TCR repertoires. The Classification of Psoriatic Arthritis Study Group (CASPAR) criteria were met by the psoriatic arthritis patients. Cytokine-secreting cells were counterstained with viability dye and anti-CD3, CD8, CD14 and CD4 antibodies and sorted on a BD FACSAria. TCRbeta sequencing was performed on sorted synovial fluid CD8+ T cell subsets from a few patients with psoriatic arthritis. After isolation with Lymphoprep, synovial fluid mononuclear cells were cryopreserved in liquid nitrogen until use. Cryopreservation medium contained around 50% fetal calf serum and roughly 10% dimethyl sulfoxide.

Between the V and J ends, shortened by 2 bases and 6 bases respectively, the junction contains 11 bases. The CDR3, cysteine through phenylalanine, is 13 amino acids long. The entry retains the CDR3 DNA only, 39 bases that are in frame from base 1. CDR1 and CDR2 were assigned from the germline V gene as LGHNA and YSLEER. DNA was extracted (Qiagen), and TCRbeta V-D-J rearrangements were subjected to bias-controlled amplification followed by high-throughput sequencing (immunoSEQ; Adaptive Biotech). The authors processed their data as follows. The immunoSEQ Analyzer platform was used to analyze productive sequences at the sequence level. Clonality was calculated as 1 minus Pielou's evenness, with values from 0 (highly polyclonal) to 1 (monoclonal). The Morisita index, ranging from 0 (no similarity) to 1 (complete similarity), was used to quantify repertoire overlap between subsets. TCRdb holds this immuneACCESS table with in-frame rearrangements only. Some clones are missing; in checked studies, unresolved V genes explain under half, and the rest has no known cause. From that table come the V and J calls and clone size; the DNA was used to work out D and trimming. The sample table records under 1,500 clones; 65% to 80% of these occur just once. The top ten clonotypes cover approximately 14% of the sample.

Recombination connected TRBV4-3 to TRBJ2-7; the D gene is perhaps TRBD2, from 5 matching bases. This sequence was found in a human donor with psoriatic arthritis. The sequencing sample was made of IL-17A+ (IFN-gamma+/-) memory CD8+ T cells from synovial fluid. This specimen's cell subset or site label, interpreted: IL-17A+IFNgamma+/- memory CD8+ (Tc17) cells. The CDR3 region reads CASSQRSGGEQYF. The DNA sequence reads TGCGCCAGCAGCCAACGGTCCGGAGGCGAGCAGTACTTC.